This paragraph covers one T cell receptor beta chain sequence. What it recognizes is unknown. The sample is drawn from a study of graft-versus-host responses after intestinal transplantation. Study observations and caveats: High graft-versus-host to host-versus-graft clonal ratios were found in allografts of patients who had graft-donor T cell macrochimerism. Association was observed between peak circulating GvH clone levels and early post-transplant HvG declines.

Germline CDR1 LNHDA, CDR2 SQIVND (reference sequence). V lost 6 bases to trimming and J lost 1 base; unmatched junction nucleotides: 6. The CDR3 is 15 amino acids. The assay was immunoSEQ multiplex PCR, and TCRdb's table has in-frame clones only and misses some. This table has approximately 90,000 clones, less than 90% appearing once. The rearrangement uses TRBV19 and TRBJ1-3; 7 bases fit TRBD1. The source material was unstimulated CD4+ T cells sorted from spleen or lymph node cells, sampled before transplant. The receptor was isolated from a human donor who was the organ donor for an intestinal transplant. The CDR3 region has the DNA TGTGCCAGTAGGGTAGGGGGCCCGTCTGGAAACACCATATATTTT. Protein product: CASRVGGPSGNTIYF.